A single sample gave rise to the 8 T cell receptor beta chains below, sequenced in a study of cytomegalovirus exposure and HLA in healthy donors. Both 60 Vbeta primers and 13 Jbeta primers went into the PCR. Profiling relied on immunoSEQ multiplex PCR, and the TCRdb table lists in-frame clones only, not all of them. The table shows under 130,000 clones, with less than 85% occurring only once. The sequencing sample was made of PBMCs. The receptors here all came from a man between 35 and 55 years old in good health and CMV-seropositive.

The chain recombines TRBV6-1 with TRBJ1-5, with a weak D call TRBD1 (5 bases). Trimming took 4 bases from V and 3 from J, leaving 7 bases between them. The CDR3 covers 13 residues. Germline assignment: CDR1 MNHNS and CDR2 SASEGT. The CDR3 region is CASSAGYNQPQHF. CDR3 coding DNA: TGTGCCAGCAGTGCAGGGTACAATCAGCCCCAGCATTTT.

V and J are TRBV4-3 and TRBJ2-1; tentative D call: TRBD2 (7 bases). The CDR3 is 16 residues long. CDR1 and CDR2 (germline): LGHNA, YSLEER. Trimming cost V 0 bases and J 0 bases, with 9 bases left between them. CDR3 sequence: CASSQEGGGSYNEQFF. CDR3 bases: TGCGCCAGCAGCCAAGAAGGGGGGGGCTCCTACAATGAGCAGTTCTTC.

With regard to this clone: Additional DNA sequences in this sample encode the identical CDR3. The chain joins TRBV6-5 to TRBJ1-2; D is uncertain. This CDR3 is built from 14 residues. The ends were cut back, 2 bases at V and 5 bases at J, with 12 bases in the middle. The germline gives CDR1 MNHEY, CDR2 SVGAGI. In DNA, the CDR3 is TGTGCCAGCAGTTACAAGTTGGGCTCTTATGGCTACACCTTC. This translates into CASSYKLGSYGYTF.

The V call is TRBV9, the J call TRBJ1-1; 7 bases agree with TRBD1. CDR3 size: 13 residues. V shed 3 bases, J shed 2 bases, and the junction held 1 base outside the gene matches. From germline, CDR1 is SGDLS and CDR2 YYNGEE. CDR3 region: CASSGQGNTEAFF. The CDR3 region has the DNA TGTGCCAGCAGCGGACAGGGTAACACTGAAGCTTTCTTT.

The chain has TRBV9 and TRBJ2-2; possibly TRBD2 for D (7 bases). V dropped 1 base and J dropped 4 bases, with 14 bases sitting between them. Germline V gives CDR1 SGDLS, CDR2 YYNGEE. CDR3 length: 16 residues. The CDR3 loop reads CASSVWAGAGTGELFF. The CDR3 region has the DNA TGTGCCAGCAGCGTATGGGCGGGGGCGGGCACCGGGGAGCTGTTTTTT.

The chain joins TRBV6-5 to TRBJ1-3; 7 positions match TRBD1. The CDR3 length is 16 residues. The germline V gene has CDR1 MNHEY and CDR2 SVGAGI. J was trimmed by 0 bases and V by 4 bases; bases with no gene match: 6. CDR3 in DNA: TGTGCCAGCAGTTCTCGACAGGGTTTCTCTGGAAACACCATATATTTT. This sequence encodes CASSSRQGFSGNTIYF.

This chain connects TRBV12-5 to TRBJ2-2; D possibly corresponds to TRBD1 (7 bases). The CDR3 is made up of 16 amino acids. CDR1 and CDR2 from the germline V gene are LGHNT and FRNRAP. V was clipped by 6 bases and J by 5 bases, with 19 bases between them. CDR3 coding DNA: TGTGCTAGTGGCCCCACCCGGTCAGGGGGGACCGGGGAGCTGTTTTTT. Translated: CASGPTRSGGTGELFF.

The chain is built from TRBV19 and TRBJ1-3, with 9 bases fitting TRBD1. CDR3 size: 15 residues. CDR1 is LNHDA and CDR2 is SQIVND in the germline V gene (reference sequence). The ends lost 5 bases at V and 3 bases at J; junction bases unmatched: 5. The CDR3 nucleotides are TGTGCCAGTAGTCTGGACAGGGGTTATGGAAACACCATATATTTT. Its protein product is CASSLDRGYGNTIYF.